This T cell receptor (beta chain) was recorded in a study of T cells expressing NK-cell markers (TCRdb year 2020). Context from the whole study: Three sorted T-cell subsets (CD3+CD56+NKG2C+, CD3+CD56+NKG2C- and CD3+CD56-NKG2C+) from roughly eight donors had their TCR beta-chain repertoires profiled. Of the eight sequenced donors, seven were found to be HCMV-seropositive and one was found to be HCMV-seronegative. Illumina HiSeq 2000/2500, MiSeq or NextSeq was used to sequence libraries as 2 x 150 bp reads. The eight sequenced donors were randomly selected healthy volunteers, three men and five women.

In regard to this clonotype: It lacks a known antigen.

Sequencing took place on an Illumina HiSeq 2000. TCR beta cDNA libraries were made by 5'RACE template switching that added a universal primer site and unique molecular identifiers. Synthesis of cDNA was primed from the TCR beta constant segment and was followed by two consecutive PCR amplification steps. The original pipeline was this. MIGEC handled demultiplexing of the reads and grouping by UMI, while MiTCR was used to assemble and quantify clonotypes. To exclude erroneous sequences, only TCR cDNA sequences supported by at least two reads were retained. The tcR package was used for downstream repertoire analysis, and clonotypes were matched between fractions using CDR3 nucleotide sequence together with V segment. VDJmatch was used to annotate antigen specificity against VDJdb, with one amino acid substitution in CDR3 allowed. TCRdb reprocessed the reads, and each CDR3 protein sequence is entered once, without DNA. These V and J calls are TCRdb output, not the study's own analysis. The table for this sample lists 250,000 to 300,000 distinct CDR3 sequences. The top ten clones comprise around 0.4% of the sample.

In the germline V gene (reference sequence), CDR1 corresponds to SGHKS and CDR2 to YYEKEE. The CDR3 contains 15 residues, cysteine and phenylalanine counted. No DNA has been recorded. HCMV serostatus was determined by detecting HCMV-specific IgG in serum with a commercial ELISA kit. Ficoll density gradient centrifugation was used to isolate peripheral blood mononuclear cells from blood. Study-level results and caveats: Those dominant clonotypes were again the most abundant among CD3+CD56-NKG2C+ cells in several donors, at about 28.3-65%. It remained unclear whether the expanded NKG2C-expressing T cell clones were specific for HCMV antigens. In six donors, the dominant CD3+CD56+NKG2C+ clonotypes were among the top 10 CD8+ clonotypes and accounted for roughly 1.0-8% of CD8+ T cells.

The chain employs TRBV5-5 and TRBJ2-3; with no DNA, the TCRdb D assignment of TRBD1 cannot be verified. The receptor's source is a man between 18 and 29 years old in good health. Donor details come from another sample of the same person, matched by shared clones. Sample: blood T cells: a sorted CD56 or NKG2C T cell subset, CD4+ or CD8+ T cells, or bulk PBMC T cells (not recorded which). The CDR3 protein: CASSFTGGTPFTQYF. Joined to the reference TRBV5-5 and TRBJ2-3 proteins, this CDR3 gives the full variable domain: DAGVTQSPTHLIKTRGQQVTLRCSPISGHKSVSWYQQVLGQGPQFIFQYYEKEERGRGNFPDRFSARQFPNYSSELNVNALLLGDSALYLCASSFTGGTPFTQYFGPGTRLTVL.